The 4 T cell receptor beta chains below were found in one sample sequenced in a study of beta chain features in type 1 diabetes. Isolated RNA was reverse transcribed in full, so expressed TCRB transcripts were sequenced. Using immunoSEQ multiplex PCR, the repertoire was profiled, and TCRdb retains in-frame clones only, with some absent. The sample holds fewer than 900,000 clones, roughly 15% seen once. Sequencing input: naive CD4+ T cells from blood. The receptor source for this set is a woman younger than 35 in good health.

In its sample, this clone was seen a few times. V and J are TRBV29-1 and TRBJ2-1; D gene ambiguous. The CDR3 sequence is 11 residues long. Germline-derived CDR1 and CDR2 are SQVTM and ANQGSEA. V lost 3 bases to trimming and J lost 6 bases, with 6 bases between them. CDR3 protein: CSVDRVNEQFF. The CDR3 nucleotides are TGCAGCGTTGATAGGGTCAATGAGCAGTTCTTC.

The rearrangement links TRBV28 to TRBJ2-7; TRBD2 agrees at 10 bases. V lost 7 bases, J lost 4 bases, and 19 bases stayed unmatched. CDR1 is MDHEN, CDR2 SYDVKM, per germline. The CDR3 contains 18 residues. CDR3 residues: CASTPFASGSFYRYEQYF. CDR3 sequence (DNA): TGTGCCAGCACCCCTTTCGCTAGCGGGAGCTTCTACCGTTACGAGCAGTACTTC.

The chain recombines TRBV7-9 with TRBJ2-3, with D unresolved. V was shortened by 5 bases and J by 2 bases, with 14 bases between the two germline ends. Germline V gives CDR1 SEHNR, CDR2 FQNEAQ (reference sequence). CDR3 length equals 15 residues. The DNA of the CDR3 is TGTGCCAGCAGCCAAACGGCAGGAACCACAGATACGCAGTATTTT. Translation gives CASSQTAGTTDTQYF.

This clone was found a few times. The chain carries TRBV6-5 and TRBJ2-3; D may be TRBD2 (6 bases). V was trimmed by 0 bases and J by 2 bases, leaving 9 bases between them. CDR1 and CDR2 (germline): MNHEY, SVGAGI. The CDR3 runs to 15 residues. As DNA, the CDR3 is TGTGCCAGCAGTTACTCTCGGGAGTCCACAGATACGCAGTATTTT. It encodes CASSYSRESTDTQYF.